These 10 T cell receptor beta chains were all obtained from the same sample, sequenced in a study of T cells in Graves' hyperthyroidism and ophthalmopathy (dated by TCRdb to about 2019). The library was obtained by multiplex PCR. Reads for this sample came from an Illumina HiSeq 2000. Amplification of TCR beta CDR3 regions was carried out from RNA transcripts. The first round of RT-PCR for the TCR CDR3 was performed with the HTBI primer set and the Qiagen OneStep RT-PCR kit. TCRdb cleaned the public reads at Q25 with fastp, built clones with MiXCR and kept in-frame beta chains. Rows with a matching CDR3 protein are joined into one entry that keeps the most common DNA and genes. In this sample the table shows 450,000 to 550,000 distinct CDR3 sequences, around a quarter of which occur a single time. The top ten clones comprise over 9% of the sample. Sequencing used blood. The receptors here all came from a woman aged 25 to 39 with Graves' ophthalmopathy.

This clonotype was counted at least ten times. V and J are TRBV27 and TRBJ1-5, with no clear D. Trimming cost V 2 bases and J 3 bases, with 8 bases left between them. This CDR3 has 14 amino acids. Germline V gives CDR1 MNHEY, CDR2 SMNVEV (reference sequence). Here the CDR3 reads CASSLNGNNQPQHF. Here the CDR3 DNA reads TGTGCCAGCAGTTTAAACGGAAACAATCAGCCCCAGCATTTT.

This clonotype was observed many times. The CDR3 DNA reads as TGTGCCAGCAGAGATGCTGGGCGTCGGGGCGGTAGGAACACCATATATTTT. It yields the protein CASRDAGRRGGRNTIYF. The V call is TRBV12-3 or TRBV12-4, the J call TRBJ1-3, with D perhaps matching TRBD1 (5 bases). V was clipped by 6 bases and J by 7 bases, with 25 bases between them. CDR3 size: 17 residues.

This clonotype has at least ten counts. J is TRBJ1-1 and V is TRBV3-1; TRBD1 might be the D (6 bases). The CDR3 consists of 16 residues. V lost 1 base and J lost 0, with 12 bases in between. Germline values: CDR1 LGHDT, CDR2 YNNKEL (reference sequence). CDR3 in amino acids: CASSQGENRVNTEAFF. As DNA, the CDR3 is TGTGCCAGCAGCCAAGGGGAGAACAGGGTGAACACTGAAGCTTTCTTT.

This clonotype was picked up one time. This CDR3 reads CASSEGGRYEQYF. In DNA, the CDR3 is TGTGCCAGCAGTGAAGGGGGGAGGTACGAGCAGTACTTC. This sequence joins TRBV6-1 and TRBJ2-7; TRBD2 might be the D (6 bases). Germline V gives CDR1 MNHNS, CDR2 SASEGT. The CDR3 consists of 13 residues. Trimming stripped 1 base from V and 4 bases from J, with 8 bases between.

The sample holds many counts of this clonotype. The rearrangement uses TRBV11-2 and TRBJ2-5, with 8 positions matching TRBD1. With 6 bases clipped from V and 2 bases from J, the junction kept 11 bases outside the gene matches. In germline, CDR1 is SGHAT, CDR2 FQNNGV. The CDR3 is made up of 16 amino acids. CDR3 in DNA: TGTGCCAGCAGTCCATTGGGACAGGAGCAACAAGAGACCCAGTACTTC. This codes for CASSPLGQEQQETQYF.

A few counts support this clonotype. This chain uses TRBV6-2 or TRBV6-3 with TRBJ1-6; D possibly corresponds to TRBD1 (5 bases). This CDR3 has 16 amino acids. V dropped 0 bases and J dropped 7 bases, with 13 bases sitting between them. Germline V CDR1 and CDR2: MNHEY, SVGEGT. This CDR3 is CASSYSWDGRNSPLHF. DNA of the CDR3: TGTGCCAGCAGTTACTCTTGGGACGGAAGAAATTCACCCCTCCACTTT.

The chain employs TRBV4-3 and TRBJ1-6; D is ambiguous. CDR1 is LGHNA and CDR2 is YSLEER in the germline V gene. This CDR3 comprises 16 residues. Trimming stripped 0 bases from V and 11 bases from J, with 17 bases between. The CDR3, as DNA: TGCGCCAGCAGCCAAGATTCTTCGCGTTTGACAACACCCCTCCACTTT. Amino acids: CASSQDSSRLTTPLHF.

The chain's CDR3 is CAWVGQGRETQYF. CDR3 DNA sequence: TGTGCCTGGGTGGGACAGGGTAGGGAGACCCAGTACTTC. The gene calls are TRBV30 and TRBJ2-5, with TRBD1 matching over 9 bases. The V gene end was trimmed by 5 bases and the J gene end by 5 bases; junction bases not matched to a gene: 6. CDR1 GTSNPN and CDR2 SVGIG come from the germline V gene (reference sequence). This CDR3 comprises 13 residues.

Ten or more counts support this clonotype. This rearrangement joins TRBV6-1 to TRBJ2-7, with TRBD1 identical over 9 bases. The CDR3 extends over 13 amino acids. V dropped 10 bases and J dropped 2; count of bases not matched to a gene: 6. Germline lookup yields CDR1 MNHNS and CDR2 SASEGT. The CDR3 loop reads CATPGQGTYEQYF. The CDR3, as DNA: TGTGCCACCCCGGGACAGGGAACCTACGAGCAGTACTTC.

This clonotype occurred many times. CDR3 protein: CASSQGQDGLPQHF. For the CDR3, the DNA is TGCGCCAGCAGCCAGGGACAGGACGGGCTGCCCCAGCATTTT. This chain connects TRBV4-1 to TRBJ1-5; 8 bases agree with TRBD1. V was pared by 3 bases and J by 9 bases, with 7 bases of the junction left unmatched. This CDR3 comprises 14 residues. Germline CDR1 MGHRA, CDR2 YSYEKL.